This T cell receptor (beta chain) was documented in a study of cytomegalovirus exposure and HLA in healthy donors. Primers included in the PCR were 60 Vbeta and 13 Jbeta primers. Some clones are missing from TCRdb's copy, which holds only in-frame ones; the method was immunoSEQ multiplex PCR. Here the sample spans about 200,000 clones, 65% to 85% being singletons. This CDR3 has 11 amino acids. V lost 3 bases, J lost 9 bases, and 9 bases lay in between. CDR1 and CDR2 from the germline V gene are SEHNR and FQNEAQ (reference sequence). Study-wide results and caveats: Clonal expansion, a later analysis showed, was greater in HLA-associated TCR beta chains than in equally common others. A later analysis found TCR association rates differed by HLA locus, highest for DRB1 and lowest for HLA-C.

Comment on this clone: The antigen is unknown.

The sequenced sample was PBMCs. This chain uses TRBV7-9 with TRBJ2-7; a weak D match, TRBD2 (6 bases). The receptor comes from a boy younger than 10 in good health and CMV-seronegative. The CDR3 DNA reads as TGTGCCAGCAGCTTGGGGGGAGGGCAGTACTTC. It encodes CASSLGGGQYF.